The sequence of this T cell receptor (beta chain) was determined in a study of CD8 T cells in Susac syndrome. Broader study findings: The study acknowledged a relatively small number of individuals in its TCR sequencing and HLA analysis.

As for this clonotype: What it binds is not known.

Trimming took off 5 bases at V and 5 bases at J, with 9 bases between the two ends. The germline gives CDR1 SEHNR, CDR2 FQNEAQ (reference sequence). The CDR3 contains 12 residues. Reverse transcription of about 0.45 to 1 ug RNA was carried out with random hexamers. Coverage of TCR beta CDR3 amplification by immunoSEQ multiplex PCR extended to 54 Vbeta and 13 Jbeta. One entry per CDR3 protein results from TCRdb running MiXCR on the immunoSEQ multiplex PCR reads. The data contain 150,000 to 200,000 distinct CDR3 sequences, 90% to 95% of them singletons. CD8+ and CD4+ T cells from blood underwent TCR beta sequencing.

V and J are TRBV7-9 and TRBJ1-2, with TRBD1 as a possible D gene (6 bases). The sequencing input was CD4+ T cells from PBMCs. This TCR came from a human donor in good health. The CDR3 region has the DNA TGTGCCAGCAGCGGGGGCCTTTATGGCTACACCTTC. The encoded protein is CASSGGLYGYTF.